Below, one TCR beta chain is given with its context. The data were produced by immunoSEQ multiplex PCR, yet TCRdb's version contains in-frame clones alone and is incomplete. Counted here are about 50,000 clones, roughly 80% occurring once; the ten biggest clones make up 3.5% to 4.5%. V was shortened by 3 bases and J by 0 bases, with 8 bases between the two germline ends. The CDR3 runs 14 residues. CDR1 is LGHNA, CDR2 YSLEER, per germline. Indicated time point: pretreatment peripheral blood. This sample is drawn from a study of PD-L1 blockade in urothelial cancer. Looking at the study overall: Every 3 weeks, patients received intravenous atezolizumab 1,200 mg, beginning 2014.

The sequenced sample was PBMCs, obtained around atezolizumab (anti-PD-L1) treatment. The chain employs TRBV4-3 and TRBJ1-2; tentatively, D is TRBD1 (6 bases). The source is a man between 65 and 85 years old with urothelial cancer. CDR3: CASSHGTPNYGYTF. For the CDR3, the DNA is TGCGCCAGCAGCCATGGGACACCTAACTATGGCTACACCTTC.